This T cell receptor (beta chain) was profiled in a study of cytomegalovirus exposure and HLA in healthy donors. It was with 60 Vbeta and 13 Jbeta primers that the PCR ran. TCRdb's table, derived via immunoSEQ multiplex PCR, lists solely in-frame clones and lacks some. The top ten clones hold roughly 4.3% of a sample with about 130,000 clones, 65% to 85% of them seen once. V lost 3 bases to trimming and J lost 2 bases, with 24 bases between them. CDR1 is SGDLS, CDR2 YYNGEE, per germline. The CDR3 contains 18 residues. The material sequenced was PBMCs. This receptor was taken from a male donor in good health and CMV-seronegative. This rearrangement joins TRBV9 to TRBJ2-7; D gene unclear. The CDR3 reads CASSGLWVVGVSAYEQYF. In DNA, the CDR3 is TGTGCCAGCAGCGGACTTTGGGTTGTCGGTGTCTCAGCCTACGAGCAGTACTTC.